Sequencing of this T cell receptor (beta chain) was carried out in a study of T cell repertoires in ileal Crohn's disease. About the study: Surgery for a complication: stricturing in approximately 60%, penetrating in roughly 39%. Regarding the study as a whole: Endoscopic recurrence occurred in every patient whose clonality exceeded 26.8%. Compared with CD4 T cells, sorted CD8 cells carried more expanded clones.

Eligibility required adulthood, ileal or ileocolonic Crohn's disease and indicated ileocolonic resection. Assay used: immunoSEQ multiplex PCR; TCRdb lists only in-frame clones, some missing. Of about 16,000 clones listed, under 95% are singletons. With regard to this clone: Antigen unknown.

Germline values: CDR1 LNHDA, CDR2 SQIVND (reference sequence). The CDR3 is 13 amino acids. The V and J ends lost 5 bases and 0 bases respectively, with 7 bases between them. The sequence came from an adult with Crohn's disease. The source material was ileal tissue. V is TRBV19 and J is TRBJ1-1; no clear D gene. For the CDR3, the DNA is TGTGCCAGTAGTCGCGAAATGAACACTGAAGCTTTCTTT. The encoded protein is CASSREMNTEAFF.